This entry lists 20 T cell receptor beta chains sequenced from one sample in a study of post-analysis software for immune sequencing data. General study results and limits: TRBV5-6, TRBV5-1 and TRBV20-1 belonged to a set of roughly five TRBV segments that were more frequent in patients than controls.

cDNA libraries for TCR beta contained unique molecular identifiers. One entry per CDR3 protein results from TCRdb running MiXCR on the PCR reads. The table lists approximately 360,000 distinct CDR3 sequences, roughly 35% of them singletons. The antigens for these receptors are not known. The sequencing input was blood. These receptors originate from a girl between 10 and 17 years old with multiple sclerosis.

This clonotype was seen once. The genes are TRBV2 and TRBJ2-5; D may be TRBD2 (6 bases). TRBJ2-7 explains the end of the DNA better; the J call may be wrong. CDR1 and CDR2 from the germline V gene are SNHLY and FYNNEI. The length of the CDR3 is 14 residues. The chain's CDR3 is CASSDGGAAYEQYF. The DNA for the CDR3 is TGTGCCAGCAGTGACGGAGGGGCAGCCTACGAGCAGTACTTC.

The DNA of the CDR3 is TGCAGCGTTGAACCACAGGGGGCGAGGGAGCAGTACTTC. Its protein product is CSVEPQGAREQYF. J is TRBJ2-7 and V is TRBV29-1, with TRBD1 matching 9 bases. The trim removed 2 bases at V and 7 bases at J, leaving 6 bases unmatched. CDR1 and CDR2 from the germline V gene are SQVTM and ANQGSEA. The CDR3 totals 13 residues.

The V call is TRBV5-1, the J call TRBJ2-3; TRBD1 is a possible D gene (6 bases). This CDR3 contains 16 residues. Per germline, CDR1 SGHRS and CDR2 YFSETQ. Trimming took off 3 bases at V and 2 bases at J, with 16 bases between the two ends. CDR3 protein: CASSSSGADLTDTQYF. In DNA, the CDR3 is TGCGCCAGCAGCTCCTCAGGGGCGGACCTCACAGATACGCAGTATTTT.

The chain combines TRBV10-1 with TRBJ2-1; TRBD2 aligns across 7 bases. Germline assignment: CDR1 WNHNN and CDR2 SYGVQD (reference sequence). Trimming removed 5 bases from V and 8 bases from J; junction bases left unmatched: 9. The CDR3 runs 14 residues. This chain's CDR3 is CASSPEGTTHEQFF. The CDR3 DNA reads TGCGCCAGCAGTCCAGAAGGGACTACGCATGAGCAGTTCTTC.

This clonotype was seen only a few times. The CDR3 DNA is TGCAGTGCTAAGGGGTGGGGGATGAACACTGAAGCTTTCTTT. It specifies CSAKGWGMNTEAFF. The chain carries TRBV20-1 and TRBJ1-1, with a tentative D call TRBD1 (5 bases). Germline V gene data show CDR1 as DFQATT and CDR2 as SNEGSKA (reference sequence). V lost 4 bases and J lost 0, with 12 bases in between. This CDR3 has 14 amino acids.

The V and J genes are TRBV29-1 and TRBJ2-4, with 8 bases identical to TRBD1. The better agreement between TRBJ2-7 and the DNA end casts doubt on the J call. Germline loops: CDR1 SQVTM, CDR2 ANQGSEA. The CDR3 is made up of 13 amino acids. CDR3 nucleotide sequence: TGCAGCGCCATACCACAGGGGGAGTACGAGCAGTACTTC. Translation: CSAIPQGEYEQYF.

The genes are TRBV6-2 or TRBV6-3 and TRBJ2-5; D is perhaps TRBD2 (6 bases). V lost 5 bases, J lost 2 bases, and 18 bases lay in between. The germline CDR1 and CDR2 sequences are MNHEY and SVGEGT. The CDR3 spans 16 residues. The CDR3 sequence is CASSRASEGLQETQYF. CDR3 in DNA: TGTGCCAGCAGTCGGGCTTCGGAGGGGCTACAAGAGACCCAGTACTTC.

This sequence joins TRBV6-1 and TRBJ1-2; D is possibly TRBD1 (5 bases). Germline assignment: CDR1 MNHNS and CDR2 SASEGT. The V gene lost 5 bases and the J gene lost 2 bases, with 12 bases spanning the gap. The CDR3 has 14 residues. The CDR3 bases are TGTGCCAGCAGTACCACCGCAGGGAACTATGGCTACACCTTC. This sequence encodes CASSTTAGNYGYTF.

The chain carries TRBV4-1 and TRBJ2-7; D is undetermined. The germline V and J ends were trimmed by 0 bases and 4 bases, with 7 bases remaining between them. The V gene's germline CDR1 is MGHRA and CDR2 YSYEKL. CDR3 length: 13 residues. CDR3: CASSQESGYEQYF. Here the CDR3 DNA reads TGCGCCAGCAGCCAAGAGTCAGGATACGAGCAGTACTTC.

This clonotype turned up a few times. V and J are TRBV12-3 or TRBV12-4 and TRBJ2-2; D gene unclear. This CDR3 is built from 14 residues. V was clipped by 9 bases and J by 3 bases, with 14 bases between them. This CDR3 is CASQTFLDTGELFF. In nucleotides, the CDR3 is TGTGCCAGTCAAACTTTCCTTGACACCGGGGAGCTGTTTTTT.

For the CDR3, the DNA is TGTGCCTCGGGGCGGGAAGAGACCCAGTACTTC. Its translation: CASGREETQYF. The rearrangement links TRBV27 to TRBJ2-5; tentatively, D is TRBD1 or TRBD2 (5 bases each). The length of the CDR3 is 11 residues. CDR1 is MNHEY, CDR2 SMNVEV, per germline (reference sequence). The ends were cut back, 11 bases at V and 3 bases at J, with 10 bases in the middle.

Notes on this clonotype: At one boundary the junction diverges from the germline segment, which might be a read error. As DNA, the CDR3 is TGTACCAGCAGGGAACAACAGATTTCCTACGAGCAGTACTTC. Protein sequence: CTSREQQISYEQYF. V and J are TRBV7-8 and TRBJ2-7; D possibly corresponds to TRBD1 (5 bases). Germline CDR1 SGHVS, CDR2 FQNEAQ. This CDR3 comprises 14 residues.

This clonotype was recorded a few times. V and J are TRBV29-1 and TRBJ2-5; possibly TRBD1 for D (6 bases). V was trimmed by 4 bases and J by 5 bases, leaving 17 bases between them. Germline CDR1 reads SQVTM; CDR2 reads ANQGSEA. CDR3 length: 14 residues. The CDR3 region is CSVVRGRGSETQYF. CDR3 nucleotides: TGCAGCGTTGTACGGGGCAGGGGTTCGGAGACCCAGTACTTC. Drawing the rest from reference TRBV29-1 and TRBJ2-5, the complete variable domain is SAVISQKPSRDICQRGTSLTIQCQVDSQVTMMFWYRQQPGQSLTLIATANQGSEATYESGFVIDKFPISRPNLTFSTLTVSNMSPEDSSIYLCSVVRGRGSETQYFGPGTRLLVL.

This clonotype occurred many times. This rearrangement joins TRBV4-3 to TRBJ2-3, with 8 bases aligning to TRBD2. Germline V gives CDR1 LGHNA, CDR2 YSLEER. The CDR3 loop spans 15 amino acids. V lost 4 bases and J lost 2; bases outside the gene matches: 5. The CDR3 here is CASSLGLVNTDTQYF. CDR3 nucleotides: TGCGCCAGCAGCCTGGGACTAGTGAACACAGATACGCAGTATTTT.

This clonotype was seen more than once but under ten times. The chain couples TRBV29-1 to TRBJ2-7, with D tentatively TRBD1 or TRBD2 (6 bases each). V lost 7 bases and J lost 5, with 21 bases in between. In germline, CDR1 is SQVTM, CDR2 ANQGSEA. The CDR3 contains 14 residues. The CDR3 sequence is CSAQRGGMNHEQYF. The DNA for the CDR3 is TGCAGCGCTCAAAGAGGGGGGATGAACCACGAGCAGTACTTC.

This chain uses TRBV5-1 with TRBJ2-3; D remains ambiguous. CDR3 length equals 13 residues. Germline-derived CDR1 and CDR2 are SGHRS and YFSETQ. V gave up 5 bases and J gave up 4 bases, with 11 bases separating them. The CDR3 loop reads CASSLFGADTQYF. The CDR3 DNA reads TGCGCCAGCAGTCTGTTCGGCGCAGATACGCAGTATTTT.

As DNA, the CDR3 is TGTGCCAGCAGTTCCCTATACAGGGGGACCAAAAACATTCAGTACTTC. Encoded protein: CASSSLYRGTKNIQYF. The chain employs TRBV27 and TRBJ2-4; 8 nucleotides line up with TRBD1. Germline V gene lookup returns CDR1 MNHEY and CDR2 SMNVEV (reference sequence). This CDR3 region has 16 residues. The V segment lost 4 bases and the J segment 2 bases; nucleotides outside the gene matches: 7.

In DNA, the CDR3 is TGTGCCAGCCTGGCGGGGGGCTTAGGCAAAAACATTCAGTACTTC. Protein: CASLAGGLGKNIQYF. The rearrangement joins TRBV6-6 to TRBJ2-5; the match to TRBD2 covers 8 bases. The DNA end is a closer match to TRBJ2-4, so the J assignment may be wrong. CDR1 is MNHNY, CDR2 SVGAGI, per germline (reference sequence). This CDR3 has 15 residues.

V gene TRBV29-1 combines with J gene TRBJ2-1; 11 bases fit TRBD2. The CDR3 consists of 15 residues. Losses at the gene ends were 4 bases for V and 0 bases for J; bases not matched to a gene: 2. Germline CDR1 is SQVTM and CDR2 is ANQGSEA. CDR3 sequence: CSVASGGPSYNEQFF. The CDR3 coding sequence is TGCAGCGTTGCTAGCGGGGGGCCCTCCTACAATGAGCAGTTCTTC.

The DNA for the CDR3 is TGTGCCAGCAGTTACTCCCGGACAGCCTACGAGCAGTACTTC. Residues: CASSYSRTAYEQYF. The chain employs TRBV6-5 and TRBJ2-4, with a tentative D call TRBD1 (6 bases). The DNA end lines up better with TRBJ2-7; the J call may be wrong. Germline CDR1 reads MNHEY; CDR2 reads SVGAGI. CDR3 size: 14 residues.